The count of the clone carrying this T cell receptor beta chain is one. V was shortened by 2 bases and J by 10 bases, with 14 bases between the two germline ends. In germline, CDR1 is SEHNR, CDR2 FQNEAQ (reference sequence). This CDR3 is built from 13 residues. It was cDNA, reverse transcribed from extracted RNA, that served as the sequencing template. The data were produced by immunoSEQ multiplex PCR, yet TCRdb's version contains in-frame clones alone and is incomplete. The sample yields more than 200,000 clones, around 67% seen once. This entry comes from a study of CD8+ T cells in alopecia areata. Study-wide context: The tofacitinib course ran for 6 to 18 months and was followed by 6 months off drug.

This sequence originates from a human donor with alopecia areata. The source material was CD4+ T cells sorted from blood, sampled at week 0. V gene TRBV7-9 combines with J gene TRBJ1-1; unclear D gene. The CDR3 bases are TGTGCCAGCAGCTTATCTTCAGCCTCCGGAGCTTTCTTT. Its protein is CASSLSSASGAFF.